This T cell receptor beta chain came from a study of cytomegalovirus exposure and HLA in healthy donors. Study conclusions and caveats: Later genetic work tied a missense DCLRE1C variant to beta-chain V and J trimming. Highly shared variants forming one cluster were likely a sequencing artifact.

A word on this clone: Antigen unknown.

Healthy people donating bone marrow made up the donors. 60 Vbeta and 13 Jbeta primers were used in PCR. Original handling: The count from a later analysis was 79 million or so unique TCR beta chains, around 10 million of them shared. Assay used: immunoSEQ multiplex PCR; TCRdb lists only in-frame clones, some missing. That table gives V, J and clone size, and the DNA gave D and trimming. The sample has 100,000 to 120,000 clones, nearly 80% seen once. Germline trimming cut 2 bases from V and 7 bases from J; bases unmatched to any gene: 3. Germline CDR1 SGHVS, CDR2 FQNEAQ. CDR3 length equals 14 residues. V gene TRBV7-8 combines with J gene TRBJ2-1, with TRBD2 matching over 9 bases. The clonotype originates from a woman aged 25 to 39 in good health and CMV-seronegative. The source material was PBMCs. The CDR3 is CASSLKSGRNEQFF. CDR3 DNA: TGTGCCAGCAGCTTAAAAAGCGGGAGGAATGAGCAGTTCTTC.